The 30 T cell receptor beta chains given below trace back to one sample, sequenced in a study of OX40 agonist ivuxolimab in advanced cancers. The repertoire was sequenced with immunoSEQ multiplex PCR; TCRdb's copy has only in-frame clones and lacks some. Altogether approximately 14,000 clones are present, 80% being singletons, with the ten largest covering less than 35%. The material sequenced was CD4+ or CD8+ T cells sorted from blood, taken in a trial of the OX40 agonist ivuxolimab. These receptors came from an adult with an advanced solid tumor such as melanoma, head and neck, liver or kidney cancer.

This CDR3 is CASSLARREDTQYF. The DNA for the CDR3 is TGTGCCAGCAGCTTAGCCAGGAGGGAAGATACGCAGTATTTT. The chain has TRBV7-6 and TRBJ2-3; maybe TRBD2 (6 bases). The CDR3 has 14 residues. CDR1 SGHVS and CDR2 FNYEAQ come from the germline V gene. V lost 0 bases and J 5 bases, leaving 9 bases between the germline ends.

This clone was picked up a small number of times. The CDR3 DNA reads TGCGCCAGCAGCTGGGACACTTCGAGCCAGGCACACACAGATACGCAGTATTTT. Protein product: CASSWDTSSQAHTDTQYF. The chain couples TRBV5-1 to TRBJ2-3; a possible D gene is TRBD1 (6 bases). The germline V and J ends were trimmed by 3 bases and 2 bases, with 22 bases remaining between them. CDR1 and CDR2 (germline): SGHRS, YFSETQ. This CDR3 has 18 residues.

This sequence joins TRBV6-5 and TRBJ2-1; possibly TRBD1 for D (5 bases). Germline V gene lookup returns CDR1 MNHEY and CDR2 SVGAGI. The CDR3 runs 15 residues. Trimming cost V 10 bases and J 2 bases, with 18 bases left between them. The CDR3 loop reads CATTVQDMTYNEQFF. The CDR3 bases are TGTGCCACCACCGTCCAGGACATGACCTACAATGAGCAGTTCTTC.

The chain recombines TRBV7-2 with TRBJ2-1, with D perhaps TRBD2 (6 bases). Trimming stripped 5 bases from V and 5 bases from J, with 16 bases between. The CDR3 contains 15 residues. Germline CDR1 and CDR2: SGHTA and FQGNSA. The CDR3 nucleotides are TGTGCCAGCAGCCCATCCGGGGGTGCCCACAATGAGCAGTTCTTC. As protein: CASSPSGGAHNEQFF.

The gene calls are TRBV4-2 and TRBJ1-2; D is possibly TRBD1 (6 bases). The V end was cut by 0 bases, the J end by 4 bases, with 15 bases between. Germline assignment: CDR1 LGHNA and CDR2 YNFKEQ. The CDR3 runs 16 residues. CDR3 in DNA: TGTGCCAGCAGCCAAGAAGGCGGACAGCCTTCCTATGGCTACACCTTC. The encoded protein is CASSQEGGQPSYGYTF.

V usage is TRBV29-1 and J usage is TRBJ2-1; a possible D gene is TRBD2 (6 bases). Germline-derived CDR1 and CDR2 are SQVTM and ANQGSEA. Trimming took 6 bases from V and 5 from J, leaving 14 bases between them. This CDR3 region has 13 residues. This chain's CDR3 is CSVGTGPDNEQFF. In DNA form, the CDR3 reads TGCAGCGTCGGGACTGGACCTGACAATGAGCAGTTCTTC.

This clone was counted once. The chain employs TRBV4-3 and TRBJ1-1; D not resolved. Between the trimmed V and J ends, which lost 1 base and 1 base, there was a span of 7 bases. The CDR3 has 14 amino acids. Germline CDR1 reads LGHNA; CDR2 reads YSLEER. The chain's CDR3 is CASSQGRGNTEAFF. CDR3 sequence (DNA): TGCGCCAGCAGCCAAGGAAGAGGGAACACTGAAGCTTTCTTT.

As concerns this clone: This sample includes further DNA sequences coding for the same CDR3. The chain links TRBV6-1 to TRBJ1-5; D perhaps matches TRBD1 (5 bases). CDR1 is MNHNS and CDR2 is SASEGT in the germline V gene. Between the trimmed V and J ends, which lost 9 bases and 1 base, there was a span of 16 bases. This CDR3 has 15 residues. CDR3 residues: CASRAWGGSNQPQHF. The CDR3 region has the DNA TGTGCCAGTAGAGCTTGGGGGGGGAGCAATCAGCCCCAGCATTTT.

This sequence joins TRBV6-6 and TRBJ2-1; the D gene is possibly TRBD2 (6 bases). Germline V gene lookup returns CDR1 MNHNY and CDR2 SVGAGI (reference sequence). This CDR3 is built from 15 residues. V gave up 7 bases and J gave up 6 bases, with 19 bases separating them. CDR3 in amino acids: CASTHLGGPVNEQFF. CDR3 DNA: TGTGCCAGCACCCACTTGGGAGGCCCGGTCAATGAGCAGTTCTTC.

The V and J genes are TRBV6-1 and TRBJ1-1; 8 bases map to TRBD1. The germline V gene has CDR1 MNHNS and CDR2 SASEGT. This CDR3 comprises 11 residues. The trim removed 10 bases at V and 6 bases at J, leaving 4 bases unmatched. CDR3 nucleotides: TGTGCCACCCAGGGGGCGGCTGAAGCTTTCTTT. Translating it yields CATQGAAEAFF.

This sequence joins TRBV11-3 and TRBJ1-2; TRBD1 aligns across 8 bases. CDR1 is SGHNT and CDR2 is YENEEA in the germline V gene. V was pared by 5 bases and J by 11 bases, with 16 bases of the junction left unmatched. This CDR3 spans 15 amino acids. The CDR3 sequence: CASSPRTGSLSRYTF. The CDR3 nucleotides read TGTGCCAGCAGCCCTCGGACAGGGAGCCTTAGTCGGTACACCTTC. Full variable domain (rest looked up from reference TRBV11-3 and TRBJ1-2): EAGVVQSPRYKIIEKKQPVAFWCNPISGHNTLYWYLQNLGQGPELLIRYENEEAVDDSQLPKDRFSAERLKGVDSTLKIQPAELGDSAVYLCASSPRTGSLSRYTFGSGTRLTVV.

This rearrangement joins TRBV7-8 to TRBJ1-1; 8 bases are a match to TRBD1. Germline V gene sequence: CDR1 SGHVS, CDR2 FQNEAQ. Trimming took 5 bases from V and 5 from J; bases not matched to a gene: 13. The CDR3 runs 16 residues. CDR3 region: CASSPSGQESRTEAFF. CDR3 coding DNA: TGTGCCAGCAGCCCCTCGGGACAGGAGAGTAGGACTGAAGCTTTCTTT.

The chain employs TRBV7-9 and TRBJ1-1, with D perhaps matching TRBD1 (6 bases). This CDR3 has 18 residues. V was trimmed by 5 bases and J by 4 bases, leaving 26 bases between them. Germline CDR1 SEHNR, CDR2 FQNEAQ (reference sequence). CDR3 coding DNA: TGTGCCAGCAGCCCCCGATCGGGGGGGGCGCGGGTTGGCACTGAAGCTTTCTTT. Protein: CASSPRSGGARVGTEAFF. Variable domain in full (rest from reference TRBV7-9 and TRBJ1-1): DTGVSQNPRHKITKRGQNVTFRCDPISEHNRLYWYRQTLGQGPEFLTYFQNEAQLEKSRLLSDRFSAERPKGSFSTLEIQRTEQGDSAMYLCASSPRSGGARVGTEAFFGQGTRLTVV.

V and J are TRBV27 and TRBJ2-1, with 8 bases fitting TRBD2. The CDR3 is 14 residues long. Germline lookup yields CDR1 MNHEY and CDR2 SMNVEV (reference sequence). J lost 7 bases, V lost 6 bases, and 8 bases had no gene match. The chain's CDR3 is CASSVGGAGNEQFF. The CDR3 coding sequence is TGTGCCAGCAGCGTCGGGGGGGCGGGGAATGAGCAGTTCTTC.

The V call is TRBV27, the J call TRBJ1-4; D might be TRBD1 (6 bases). V lost 4 bases and J 5 bases, leaving 11 bases between the germline ends. Per the germline V gene, CDR1 is MNHEY and CDR2 is SMNVEV (reference sequence). The CDR3 loop spans 14 amino acids. CDR3: CASSSGQLNEKLFF. The DNA for the CDR3 is TGTGCCAGCAGTTCTGGACAGCTGAATGAAAAACTGTTTTTT.

This chain uses TRBV11-1 with TRBJ2-7; 8 bases agree with TRBD1. The CDR3 runs to 15 residues. The germline gives CDR1 SGHAT, CDR2 FQDESV (reference sequence). V shed 5 bases and J 3 bases; nucleotides not matched to a gene: 9. The CDR3 protein is CASSGQGAPDYEQYF. CDR3 coding DNA: TGTGCCAGCAGCGGTCAGGGGGCACCTGACTACGAGCAGTACTTC.

The CDR3 spells CASSPGQGNYGYTF. In nucleotides, the CDR3 is TGTGCCAGCAGCCCAGGACAGGGGAACTATGGCTACACCTTC. The chain links TRBV4-2 to TRBJ1-2; 9 bases fit TRBD1. Per the germline V gene, CDR1 is LGHNA and CDR2 is YNFKEQ. The CDR3 spans 14 residues. V was clipped by 4 bases and J by 2 bases; unmatched bases: 2.

The table lists this clone with a few counts. The chain recombines TRBV29-1 with TRBJ2-2; D gene ambiguous. The CDR3 loop spans 13 amino acids. CDR1 is SQVTM and CDR2 is ANQGSEA in the germline V gene. V was pared by 3 bases and J by 2 bases, with 7 bases between. The CDR3 DNA is TGCAGCGTTGAGTACGGCAACACCGGGGAGCTGTTTTTT. Translated, it gives CSVEYGNTGELFF.

The J gene is TRBJ1-1, the V gene TRBV6-4; D ambiguous. The CDR3 loop spans 13 amino acids. V was pared by 5 bases and J by 0 bases, with 7 bases between. The germline V gene has CDR1 MRHNA and CDR2 SNTAGT. Here the CDR3 DNA reads TGTGCCAGCAGTTATACACTGAACACTGAAGCTTTCTTT. Translating it yields CASSYTLNTEAFF.

The chain employs TRBV7-9 and TRBJ2-7; 11 positions match TRBD1. This CDR3 is built from 15 residues. Germline CDR1 is SEHNR and CDR2 is FQNEAQ (reference sequence). Unmatched junction bases numbered 7, after V lost 5 bases and J lost 4 bases. In DNA, the CDR3 is TGTGCCAGCAGCCTCGGGACAGGGGGAGATTACGAGCAGTACTTC. The encoded protein is CASSLGTGGDYEQYF.

The genes are TRBV12-5 and TRBJ2-5, with D uncertain. Germline V CDR1 and CDR2: LGHNT, FRNRAP. CDR3 size: 16 residues. The ends were cut back, 2 bases at V and 4 bases at J, with 17 bases in the middle. The CDR3 reads CASGLTTLPTGETQYF. CDR3 in DNA: TGTGCTAGTGGTTTGACGACACTCCCGACGGGAGAGACCCAGTACTTC.

Written as DNA, the CDR3 is TGTGCCAGCAGCTTAGAATCGCCTAGCGGGGGGGAACCGCAGTTCTTC. It yields the protein CASSLESPSGGEPQFF. The chain links TRBV11-2 to TRBJ2-1; 12 bases align to TRBD2. The CDR3 has 16 amino acids. Germline CDR1 reads SGHAT; CDR2 reads FQNNGV. V was clipped by 0 bases and J by 12 bases; unmatched bases: 9.

The V and J genes are TRBV7-9 and TRBJ1-1; D gene ambiguous. Germline lookup yields CDR1 SEHNR and CDR2 FQNEAQ (reference sequence). The CDR3 runs 12 residues. V lost 5 bases and J lost 6, with 10 bases in between. CDR3 sequence (DNA): TGTGCCAGCAGCCGTACACCACCTGAAGCTTTCTTT. Protein product: CASSRTPPEAFF.

V and J are TRBV9 and TRBJ2-2; D is perhaps TRBD2 (5 bases). Looked up from germline, CDR1 is SGDLS and CDR2 is YYNGEE. Trimming left V 1 base short and J 0 bases short, with 16 bases between. The CDR3 has 18 amino acids. The CDR3 protein is CASSVSRRNPANTGELFF. The CDR3 bases are TGTGCCAGCAGCGTAAGCCGGAGGAACCCCGCGAACACCGGGGAGCTGTTTTTT.

The chain joins TRBV18 to TRBJ1-4; 8 bases align to TRBD1. This CDR3 has 15 residues. Looked up from germline, CDR1 is KGHSH and CDR2 is LQKENI. V trimming: 6 bases; J trimming: 12 bases; junction bases outside the gene matches: 15. CDR3 region: CASSPGQDGTGELFF. Here the CDR3 DNA reads TGTGCCAGCTCGCCGGGACAGGACGGTACCGGGGAACTGTTTTTT.

The V call is TRBV7-9, the J call TRBJ2-1; D gene unclear. The CDR3 covers 13 residues. V lost 4 bases, J lost 5 bases, and 9 bases lay in between. Germline CDR1 is SEHNR and CDR2 is FQNEAQ (reference sequence). This CDR3 is CASSSDSHNEQFF. DNA of the CDR3: TGTGCCAGCAGCTCTGACTCTCACAATGAGCAGTTCTTC.

Remarks on this clone: Germline and junction disagree at one end, which may indicate a read error. The V and J genes are TRBV5-1 and TRBJ1-1; 7 bases match TRBD1. The length of the CDR3 is 17 residues. From germline, CDR1 is SGHRS and CDR2 YFSETQ. The CDR3, as DNA: TGCGCCAGCAGAGGTGAAGGGGGCCTAGGGCTGAACACTAAAGCTTTCTTT. Translation: CASRGEGGLGLNTKAFF.

This clone was found a few times. The rearrangement uses TRBV7-6 and TRBJ1-1; D unresolved. This CDR3 comprises 16 residues. Germline V gene data show CDR1 as SGHVS and CDR2 as FNYEAQ. Between the trimmed V and J ends, which lost 2 bases and 6 bases, there was a span of 19 bases. The CDR3 DNA reads as TGTGCCAGCAGCTTATGGTCGGCAGACTTCAGGTCTGAAGCTTTCTTT. Amino acids: CASSLWSADFRSEAFF.

The chain has TRBV19 and TRBJ1-2, with TRBD1 as a possible D gene (6 bases). Deletions cut 1 base from V and 4 bases from J, with 13 bases between. Germline values: CDR1 LNHDA, CDR2 SQIVND (reference sequence). CDR3 size: 15 residues. The CDR3 DNA follows: TGTGCCAGTAGTATAGGGGGCAGGGGAACCTATGGCTACACCTTC. The encoded protein is CASSIGGRGTYGYTF.

CDR3 DNA: TGTGCCAGCAGCTTAATGAGGGAGCAGTACTTC. Its protein product is CASSLMREQYF. The J gene is TRBJ2-7, the V gene TRBV11-3; D not resolved. CDR3 length: 11 residues. V was pared by 2 bases and J by 7 bases, with 6 bases between. The germline V gene encodes CDR1 SGHNT and CDR2 YENEEA. Full variable domain (rest looked up from reference TRBV11-3 and TRBJ2-7): EAGVVQSPRYKIIEKKQPVAFWCNPISGHNTLYWYLQNLGQGPELLIRYENEEAVDDSQLPKDRFSAERLKGVDSTLKIQPAELGDSAVYLCASSLMREQYFGPGTRLTVT.